This record covers a single T cell receptor (beta chain). Its cognate antigen is unknown. Method: immunoSEQ multiplex PCR; TCRdb's copy keeps in-frame clones and lacks some. The sample includes about 210,000 clones, roughly 94% of them seen just once. The CDR3 is 17 amino acids. The junction had 9 bases not matched to a gene; V was cut back by 1 base and J by 4 bases. Germline V gives CDR1 LGHNA, CDR2 YNFKEQ. The sample comes from a study of T cell responses to AZD1222 COVID-19 vaccine. General study points: White British people made up most donors, females outnumbered males, and clonal diversity was possibly underestimated. Once two AZD1222 doses were given, Spike-specific TCR breadth and depth went up. As reported, nearly half of all spike-specific TCRs target variant regions that are unmutated.

The chain links TRBV4-2 to TRBJ2-1; 8 bases align to TRBD2. Sequencing was performed on peripheral blood, taken 28 days after the second dose of the MenACWY control vaccine. This TCR was recovered from an adult who received the MenACWY meningococcal vaccine as a control. The CDR3 DNA reads TGTGCCAGCAGCCAAGGCGGGCAAGCGGGGGAGTACAATGAGCAGTTCTTC. This codes for CASSQGGQAGEYNEQFF.